The clone carrying this T cell receptor (beta chain) was counted a few times. Its specificity is unknown. This sample was taken from a study of cytomegalovirus exposure and HLA in healthy donors. Findings and caveats of the study: At a 0.05 false discovery rate, a later analysis found approximately 15,000 TCR beta sequences to be associated with HLA alleles. Analyzed later, association rates of TCRs varied across HLA loci, with DRB1 most and HLA-C fewest.

Primers included in the PCR were 60 Vbeta and 13 Jbeta primers. Profiled with immunoSEQ multiplex PCR; TCRdb holds only in-frame clones, not every one. Of about 120,000 clones detected, 15% appear once; the ten largest clones hold 1.9%. The TCR originated in a woman younger than 30 in good health and CMV-seronegative. The source material was PBMCs.

The CDR3 nucleotides read TGTGCCAGCAGTCTGGGGGGGGCCACTGAAGCTTTCTTT. The encoded protein is CASSLGGATEAFF. This sequence joins TRBV25-1 and TRBJ1-1; possible D gene TRBD1, 6 bases. Germline V lookup: CDR1 MGHDK, CDR2 SYGVNS. The length of the CDR3 is 13 residues. Trimming pared 5 bases from V and 4 bases from J, leaving 11 bases between. Full variable domain (missing parts from reference TRBV25-1 and TRBJ1-1): EADIYQTPRYLVIGTGKKITLECSQTMGHDKMYWYQQDPGMELHLIHYSYGVNSTEKGDLSSESTVSRIRTEHFPLTLESARPSHTSQYLCASSLGGATEAFFGQGTRLTVV.